Presented here are 26 T cell receptor beta chains from one specimen sequenced in a study of T-cell memory formation after mild COVID-19. TCRdb used MiXCR to reprocess the 5' RACE reads, holding one entry per CDR3 protein. Of around 300,000 distinct CDR3 sequences in the sample, just under 20% are singletons; the top ten hold roughly 21%. Sequencing was performed on PBMCs or a T cell subset sorted from them (not recorded which). The receptors stem from a young man who had mild COVID-19 (a few samples of this study predate the infection). Cell type and time point are not known.

In DNA, the CDR3 is TGCGCCAGCAGCCAAGATCCGAGAGGGACGGAGACCCAGTACTTC. Residues: CASSQDPRGTETQYF. The genes are TRBV4-1 and TRBJ2-5; D might be TRBD1 or TRBD2, each matching 5 bases. CDR3 length equals 15 residues. Looked up from germline, CDR1 is MGHRA and CDR2 is YSYEKL. Trimming pared 0 bases from V and 5 bases from J, leaving 13 bases between.

The chain couples TRBV7-9 to TRBJ2-3; D is possibly TRBD1 (5 bases). The CDR3 extends over 15 amino acids. Trimming pared 5 bases from V and 2 bases from J, leaving 14 bases between. From germline, CDR1 is SEHNR and CDR2 FQNEAQ (reference sequence). The CDR3 loop reads CASSPSGSFTDTQYF. The CDR3 coding sequence is TGTGCCAGCAGCCCCTCAGGGTCCTTCACAGATACGCAGTATTTT.

The genes are TRBV10-3 and TRBJ2-3; 14 positions agree with TRBD2. J was trimmed by 4 bases and V by 5 bases; bases with no gene match: 2. CDR1 is ENHRY and CDR2 is SYGVKD in the germline V gene. The CDR3 spans 15 residues. CDR3 amino acids: CAISTTSGGADTQYF. In nucleotides, the CDR3 is TGTGCCATCAGTACGACTAGCGGGGGGGCAGATACGCAGTATTTT.

In its sample, this clonotype ranks as medium-sized. This chain connects TRBV6-4 to TRBJ2-3; a possible D gene is TRBD2 (7 bases). Germline CDR1 MRHNA, CDR2 SNTAGT. The V gene lost 2 bases and the J gene lost 3 bases, with 9 bases spanning the gap. The CDR3 loop spans 14 amino acids. CDR3 loop: CASSDGGATDTQYF. CDR3 nucleotide sequence: TGTGCCAGCAGTGACGGGGGGGCGACAGATACGCAGTATTTT.

CDR3 in DNA: TGTGCCAGCAGCTTAGAATCGGGCAGGACGGAGACCCAGTACTTC. Protein sequence: CASSLESGRTETQYF. The chain combines TRBV7-6 with TRBJ2-5; D gene ambiguous. CDR3 size: 15 residues. The germline V and J ends were trimmed by 1 base and 5 bases, with 14 bases remaining between them. CDR1 and CDR2 (germline): SGHVS, FNYEAQ.

The chain combines TRBV4-2 with TRBJ2-7, with D possibly matching TRBD1 (5 bases). The CDR3 extends over 15 amino acids. Germline CDR1 LGHNA, CDR2 YNFKEQ. Trimming removed 2 bases at V and 0 bases at J, with 11 bases between. The CDR3 reads CASSQRQSDSYEQYF. CDR3 nucleotide sequence: TGTGCCAGCAGCCAAAGACAGTCTGACTCCTACGAGCAGTACTTC.

This clonotype was observed a few times. This chain links TRBV5-1 with TRBJ1-1; D gene ambiguous. From germline, CDR1 is SGHRS and CDR2 YFSETQ. The CDR3 length is 13 residues. The ends were cut back, 0 bases at V and 2 bases at J, with 5 bases in the middle. CDR3 residues: CASSLVSNTEAFF. The CDR3 coding sequence is TGCGCCAGCAGCTTGGTCTCTAACACTGAAGCTTTCTTT.

The chain joins TRBV5-1 to TRBJ2-3; a weak D match, TRBD2 (5 bases). This CDR3 contains 14 residues. Trimming cost V 0 bases and J 6 bases, with 11 bases left between them. Germline assignment: CDR1 SGHRS and CDR2 YFSETQ. CDR3 region: CASSLAERVDTQYF. The CDR3, as DNA: TGCGCCAGCAGCTTGGCCGAGAGGGTCGATACGCAGTATTTT.

The rearrangement joins TRBV21-1 to TRBJ2-7; the table calls TRBD2, which could not be checked here. TRBV21-1 represents a pseudogene. The CDR3 has 13 residues. CDR3 bases: TGTGCCAGCAGCAAAGACCCGCCATACGAGCAGTACGTC. Residues: CASSKDPPYEQYV.

V and J are TRBV7-9 and TRBJ2-1; D unresolved. Trimming took 1 base from V and 11 from J, leaving 6 bases between them. CDR3 length: 11 residues. Germline-derived CDR1 and CDR2 are SEHNR and FQNEAQ (reference sequence). CDR3 in DNA: TGTGCCAGCAGCTTAGAGTTAAAGCAGTTCTTC. It yields the protein CASSLELKQFF. The variable domain in full, with the rest retrieved from reference TRBV7-9 and TRBJ2-1, is DTGVSQNPRHKITKRGQNVTFRCDPISEHNRLYWYRQTLGQGPEFLTYFQNEAQLEKSRLLSDRFSAERPKGSFSTLEIQRTEQGDSAMYLCASSLELKQFFGPGTRLTVL.

In its sample, this clonotype was seen a few times. This rearrangement joins TRBV7-2 to TRBJ2-1; D unclear. The CDR3 is made up of 16 amino acids. Germline CDR1 SGHTA, CDR2 FQGNSA. Trimming removed 4 bases from V and 0 bases from J, with 13 bases in between. CDR3 nucleotides: TGTGCCAGCAGCTCCCGCCGTTCGAGCTCCTACAATGAGCAGTTCTTC. Protein product: CASSSRRSSSYNEQFF.

In its sample, this clonotype was seen a few times. J is TRBJ2-2 and V is TRBV6-5; no reliable D call. The length of the CDR3 is 13 residues. Looked up from germline, CDR1 is MNHEY and CDR2 is SVGAGI. V shed 8 bases and J shed 6 bases, with 13 bases lying between them. Here the CDR3 DNA reads TGTGCCAGCTCGACCCGTCCGGCCGGGGAGCTGTTTTTT. It encodes CASSTRPAGELFF.

This clonotype was seen a few times. V usage is TRBV20-1 and J usage is TRBJ2-5; 8 bases fit TRBD2. CDR1 and CDR2 (germline): DFQATT, SNEGSKA (reference sequence). V dropped 5 bases and J dropped 0; count of bases not matched to a gene: 8. This CDR3 is 15 amino acids long. CDR3 in amino acids: CSALVAGSYQETQYF. DNA for the CDR3: TGCAGTGCTCTGGTAGCGGGGTCGTACCAAGAGACCCAGTACTTC.

Only a few counts were recorded for this clonotype. Here the CDR3 reads CASSTWGQSTGELFF. Written as DNA, the CDR3 is TGCGCCAGCAGCACTTGGGGACAGTCCACCGGGGAGCTGTTTTTT. The chain joins TRBV5-1 to TRBJ2-2; 7 positions agree with TRBD1. V shed 4 bases and J 4 bases; nucleotides not matched to a gene: 7. CDR1 is SGHRS and CDR2 is YFSETQ in the germline V gene. This CDR3 is 15 amino acids long.

The chain is built from TRBV20-1 and TRBJ1-3; a possible D gene is TRBD1 (6 bases). Trimming took 3 bases from V and 4 from J, leaving 13 bases between them. Per the germline V gene, CDR1 is DFQATT and CDR2 is SNEGSKA (reference sequence). This CDR3 is 14 amino acids long. The CDR3, as DNA: TGCAGTGCTAGTGCCAGGGGTACGGGAAACACCATATATTTT. This encodes CSASARGTGNTIYF.

This chain connects TRBV24-1 to TRBJ2-3; maybe TRBD1 (5 bases). There are 18 residues in the CDR3. Trimming shortened V by 3 bases and J by 4 bases, and 22 bases separated the two germline ends. The germline V gene encodes CDR1 KGHDR and CDR2 SFDVKD. The CDR3 coding sequence is TGTGCCACCAGTGATGCCCGTGTTCGCAGGGCGGAACCAGATACGCAGTATTTT. Encoded protein: CATSDARVRRAEPDTQYF.

This clonotype was recorded many times. This chain links TRBV12-3 or TRBV12-4 with TRBJ2-3; the D gene is possibly TRBD2 (6 bases). The CDR3 is 14 amino acids. Trimming pared 2 bases from V and 5 bases from J, leaving 11 bases between. The DNA of the CDR3 is TGTGCCAGCAGTTTATTACTAGCTGGAGATACGCAGTATTTT. It codes for CASSLLLAGDTQYF.

The chain recombines TRBV7-6 with TRBJ2-3; D is unresolved. The CDR3 is made up of 15 amino acids. V gave up 8 bases and J gave up 1 base, with 16 bases separating them. Germline CDR1 reads SGHVS; CDR2 reads FNYEAQ. The CDR3 region has the DNA TGTGCCAGCTCCCCTGACGATAGGGGCACAGATACGCAGTATTTT. As protein: CASSPDDRGTDTQYF.

Turning to this clonotype: Given the absence of the conserved phenylalanine or tryptophan at the CDR3 end, a read error is likely. The chain uses TRBV6-6 and TRBJ1-2; D is ambiguous. CDR1 is MNHNY, CDR2 SVGAGI, per germline (reference sequence). V was shortened by 7 bases and J by 0 bases, with 24 bases between the two germline ends. The CDR3 length is 18 residues. CDR3 in DNA: TGTGCCAGCACCTCGGGCGGTATGGAGCGCCCTCCTAACTATGGCTACACCTTA. This sequence encodes CASTSGGMERPPNYGYTL.

The rearrangement joins TRBV28 to TRBJ2-6; D unclear. The CDR3 consists of 15 residues. Per germline, CDR1 MDHEN and CDR2 SYDVKM. Trimming cost V 6 bases and J 2 bases, with 11 bases left between them. In DNA, the CDR3 is TGTGCCAGCAGGACAACAGATCCTGGGGCCAACGTCCTGACTTTC. Encoded protein: CASRTTDPGANVLTF.

This clonotype turned up a few times. V and J are TRBV5-1 and TRBJ2-1; 7 bases are shared with TRBD1. The germline V gene encodes CDR1 SGHRS and CDR2 YFSETQ. This CDR3 contains 15 residues. V shed 2 bases, J shed 15 bases, and the junction held 17 bases outside the gene matches. CDR3 residues: CASSFSGQSPAGRFF. For the CDR3, the DNA is TGCGCCAGCAGCTTCTCGGGACAGTCCCCAGCAGGTCGGTTCTTC.

The chain carries TRBV19 and TRBJ2-3, with 8 positions matching TRBD2. The ends lost 6 bases at V and 2 bases at J; junction bases unmatched: 10. Per the germline V gene, CDR1 is LNHDA and CDR2 is SQIVND (reference sequence). This CDR3 is 16 amino acids long. The CDR3 nucleotides are TGTGCCAGTAGCGCCGGGGGGGCCTCCGCCACAGATACGCAGTATTTT. Protein sequence: CASSAGGASATDTQYF.

The gene calls are TRBV27 and TRBJ2-3, with D tentatively TRBD1 or TRBD2 (6 bases each). From germline, CDR1 is MNHEY and CDR2 SMNVEV (reference sequence). CDR3 size: 17 residues. V shed 6 bases and J shed 4 bases, with 23 bases lying between them. The CDR3 DNA reads as TGTGCCAGCAGAGCCCTTCCGGGTTGGGGGGCATCAGATACGCAGTATTTT. This translates into CASRALPGWGASDTQYF.

A few counts support this clonotype. The rearrangement joins TRBV7-9 to TRBJ2-3, with D possibly being TRBD1 (6 bases). The V gene lost 1 base and the J gene lost 6 bases, with 11 bases spanning the gap. The CDR3 loop spans 14 amino acids. Germline CDR1 SEHNR, CDR2 FQNEAQ (reference sequence). The CDR3 protein is CASSLDQGLDTQYF. CDR3 in DNA: TGTGCCAGCAGCTTAGACCAGGGGTTGGATACGCAGTATTTT.

The CDR3 reads CASSGEEETQYF. Here the CDR3 DNA reads TGTGCCAGCAGTGGGGAGGAAGAGACCCAGTACTTC. The V and J genes are TRBV2 and TRBJ2-5; D is perhaps TRBD2 (6 bases). This CDR3 has 12 amino acids. Trimming took 4 bases from V and 3 from J, leaving 6 bases between them. In germline, CDR1 is SNHLY, CDR2 FYNNEI.

The chain links TRBV11-2 to TRBJ2-5; 11 bases fit TRBD2. Germline V gives CDR1 SGHAT, CDR2 FQNNGV. The CDR3 is made up of 18 amino acids. With V trimmed by 5 bases and J by 4 bases, 15 bases remained unmatched. CDR3 bases: TGTGCCAGCAGCCTTTCGGAGACTAGCGGGGTTTGGGGAGAGACCCAGTACTTC. This codes for CASSLSETSGVWGETQYF. Variable domain in full (rest from reference TRBV11-2 and TRBJ2-5): EAGVAQSPRYKIIEKRQSVAFWCNPISGHATLYWYQQILGQGPKLLIQFQNNGVVDDSQLPKDRFSAERLKGVDSTLKIQPAKLEDSAVYLCASSLSETSGVWGETQYFGPGTRLLVL.